This T cell receptor beta chain appears in the sequencing data of a study of vaccination and CD4 T cells after COVID-19 (dated by TCRdb to 2021 to 2024). With regard to the full study: SARS-CoV-2 positivity had been established in the convalescent patients by nasal swab PCR, and mild disease was recorded in about 9 of these patients and severe disease in one. The convalescent cohort included six males and four females, with two Hispanic individuals, seven Caucasians, two Asians and one multiracial person. Control cultures received a CEFX viral epitope pool as the positive control, an HIV-1 Nef peptide pool as the negative control, or no peptide. The spike-specific CD4+ TCR repertoire was compared before and after mRNA vaccination in about nine COVID-19 convalescent patients and a handful of infection-naive healthy vaccine recipients. Post-COVID blood samples were collected from convalescent patients a median of around 96 days after diagnosis, with a range of roughly 35 to 170 days. The time from the second vaccine dose to post-vaccine blood sampling had a median of roughly 70 days and ranged from about 14 to 250 days. Culture stimuli were overlapping spike peptide pools from SARS-CoV-2 and from the common cold coronaviruses HCoV-NL63, HCoV-OC43 and HCoV-229E. Participants got two doses of the Pfizer-BioNTech BNT162b2 vaccine (n=8) or two doses of the Moderna mRNA-1273 vaccine (n=2).

V loses 1 base, J loses 5 bases, and the germline ends lie 29 bases apart. Including the terminal cysteine and phenylalanine, the CDR3 comprises 20 residues. Of all the DNA, just the CDR3 is kept, 60 bases in frame from base 1. CDR1 is given as SGHVS and CDR2 as FNYEAQ, both from the germline V gene. Concerning this clonotype: Its cognate antigen has yet to be identified. Base-call qualities are not available, and no considerably larger clone is one nucleotide away.

Taken with the paper, the label for treatment or condition translates to: roughly 10-day PBMC culture with coronavirus spike peptide pools or control peptides (ViraFEST assay). The ViraFEST assay, used in the study, expanded antigen-specific T cells with peptide pools and then identified the expanded clonotypes through TCR sequencing. Positive SARS-CoV-2 PCR tests in the convalescent patients dated from March to December 2020, before Alpha, Beta and Delta variants emerged in the United States. Each well held 2.1 million or so PBMCs cultured in IMDM containing approximately 5% human AB serum and approximately 9.8 IU/ml IL-2, with 7.5 to 10 ug/ml peptide pools added. Half of the culture medium was replaced with fresh IL-2-containing medium on days 3 and 7. After 10 days of culture, CD4+ T cells were isolated by negative selection using the EasySep CD4+ T cell isolation kit. Ficoll-Paque Plus gradient centrifugation was used to isolate PBMCs from whole blood, and the isolated PBMCs were then either used fresh or cryopreserved at -140C. Culture conditions were generally each tested in triplicate wells.

The research as a whole found: In convalescent patients, nearly all vaccine-specific clones (304 of 307) were found to be mono-reactive for SARS-CoV-2 spike rather than cross-reactive with common cold coronaviruses. The median count of SARS-CoV-2-reactive clonotypes went up from 20 to 25 after infection to 30 to 40 after vaccination, although the change was not significant. The number of convalescent patients in the study was relatively small, and the study did not examine early timepoints following natural infection. Among the post-vaccine SARS-CoV-2-reactive clones in convalescent patients, a median around 86% showed up only after vaccination, which suggests vaccine-specific priming.

The library was built by means of PCR. TCR sequencing of DNA from cultured CD4+ T cells used the Oncomine TCR Beta short-read assay at the Johns Hopkins FTIC core. The QIAamp micro DNA kit was used to extract genomic DNA from the cultured CD4+ T cells. The Oncomine TCR Beta libraries from cultured CD4+ T cells were pooled using unique dual indexes and then sequenced on an Illumina iSeq 100. As for the authors' bioinformatics: Non-productive sequences were filtered out, and CDR3s that did not start with C, did not end with F or W, or were shorter than 7 amino acids were discarded. Antigen-specific clonotypes were identified with the MANAFEST web application by comparing peptide-stimulated wells with reference and other culture wells. Positive clones required FDR below 0.05, an odds ratio above 5, and productive frequency above 0.1% in at least two of three replicate wells. Clonotypes that were significantly expanded in both SARS-CoV-2 spike wells and at least one common cold coronavirus spike condition were defined as cross-reactive. CDR3 homology was assessed with Levenshtein distances (stringdist) and unrooted phylogenetic trees (ape) in R version 3.6.1. The public reads were reprocessed in TCRdb via fastp at Q25 and MiXCR, keeping in-frame beta chains. Rows with a matching CDR3 protein are joined into one entry that keeps the most common DNA and genes. The V and J calls come from TCRdb's annotation, not from the publication. Within this sample are fewer than 20,000 distinct CDR3 sequences, with roughly 56% of them counted one time only. About 34% of the sample is in the top ten clones.

The TCR originated in a human donor with COVID-19. Sequencing was performed on cultured CD4+ T cells from blood, taken after SARS-CoV-2 vaccination. Here the chain combines TRBV7-6 and TRBJ1-2, and possibly TRBD1, on 5 matching bases. The CDR3 protein sequence reads: CASSLGPGTSASAVKYGYTF. Here is the DNA: TGTGCCAGCAGCTTAGGCCCCGGGACCTCGGCTTCGGCTGTAAAGTATGGCTACACCTTC.